What follows are 22 T cell receptor beta chains derived from one specimen sequenced in a study of T cells in Graves' hyperthyroidism and ophthalmopathy. The source material, RNA transcripts, was used to amplify TCR beta CDR3 regions. First-round RT-PCR targeting the TCR CDR3 was performed with the HTBI primer set. TCRdb reprocessed the multiplex PCR reads with MiXCR, giving one entry per CDR3 protein. The sample has around 610,000 distinct CDR3 sequences; 14% to 15% are singletons. The sample was blood. The source of these receptors is a woman aged 40-49 years with Graves' ophthalmopathy.

This chain uses TRBV18 with TRBJ2-5; possibly TRBD1 for D (6 bases). Germline V gene data show CDR1 as KGHSH and CDR2 as LQKENI. Trimming pared 0 bases from V and 2 bases from J, leaving 13 bases between. This CDR3 spans 16 amino acids. The CDR3 bases are TGTGCCAGCTCACCACCGAGGCTGGGGGCGCAAGAGACCCAGTACTTC. Protein: CASSPPRLGAQETQYF.

The chain is built from TRBV29-1 and TRBJ2-7; 9 positions match TRBD2. The CDR3 extends over 14 amino acids. V lost 5 bases to trimming and J lost 2 bases; unmatched junction nucleotides: 7. CDR1 SQVTM and CDR2 ANQGSEA come from the germline V gene. The CDR3 DNA reads TGCAGCGTTATCCTAGCGGGAACAACCTACGAGCAGTACTTC. It translates to CSVILAGTTYEQYF.

This clonotype came up many times. As DNA, the CDR3 is TGTGCCAGCATGACTAGCGGGAGTTACGAGCAGTACTTC. Translated: CASMTSGSYEQYF. The genes are TRBV6-1 and TRBJ2-7, with 12 positions matching TRBD2. V shed 7 bases and J 4 bases; nucleotides not matched to a gene: 2. The germline V gene encodes CDR1 MNHNS and CDR2 SASEGT. This CDR3 spans 13 amino acids.

The rearrangement joins TRBV28 to TRBJ2-1; D may be TRBD1 (5 bases). Trimming took 6 bases from V and 5 from J, leaving 17 bases between them. Germline loops: CDR1 MDHEN, CDR2 SYDVKM. The CDR3 sequence is 15 residues long. The CDR3 sequence: CASSSSDNVDNEQFF. The CDR3 coding sequence is TGTGCCAGCAGCTCGTCGGACAATGTCGACAATGAGCAGTTCTTC.

The sample holds many counts of this clonotype. V gene TRBV12-5 combines with J gene TRBJ2-6; TRBD1 aligns across 9 bases. Germline V gene sequence: CDR1 LGHNT, CDR2 FRNRAP. This CDR3 has 17 amino acids. After removal of 5 bases from V and 0 bases from J, the junction contained 5 bases not matched to a gene. CDR3 DNA: TGTGCTAGTGGTGGGGGACAGGGCCCCTCTGGGGCCAACGTCCTGACTTTC. This encodes CASGGGQGPSGANVLTF.

This clonotype was counted ten times or more. The chain carries TRBV11-2 and TRBJ1-1; the match to TRBD1 covers 7 bases. The germline gives CDR1 SGHAT, CDR2 FQNNGV. CDR3 length: 17 amino acids. The junction had 16 bases not matched to a gene; V was cut back by 8 bases and J by 1 base. The DNA for the CDR3 is TGTGCCAGCGCCCTTGGGCCACAGGGGAGGGCGAACACTGAAGCTTTCTTT. This gives the protein CASALGPQGRANTEAFF.

A few counts support this clonotype. The V call is TRBV6-1, the J call TRBJ2-2; 7 nucleotides align to TRBD2. Germline V CDR1 and CDR2: MNHNS, SASEGT. The length of the CDR3 is 13 residues. The CDR3 DNA reads as TGTGGGGCTAGCGGAACGAACACCGGGGAGCTGTTTTTT. Protein: CGASGTNTGELFF.

The sample holds many counts of this clonotype. The junction differs from germline at one of its ends, possibly a read error. The chain has TRBV27 and TRBJ1-1, with TRBD1 as a possible D gene (5 bases). This CDR3 is 14 amino acids long. Germline assignment: CDR1 MNHEY and CDR2 SMNVEV (reference sequence). This CDR3 is CASSLQGYRTEAFF. The DNA of the CDR3 is TGTGCCAGCAGTTTACAGGGATATAGGACTGAAGCCTTCTTT.

In its sample, this clonotype was seen many times. This chain uses TRBV28 with TRBJ2-7; D tentatively reads TRBD1 or TRBD2 (7 bases each). V was cut by 7 bases and J by 4 bases, with 20 bases left in between. Germline V gene lookup returns CDR1 MDHEN and CDR2 SYDVKM. This CDR3 spans 15 amino acids. As DNA, the CDR3 is TGTGCCAGCAAGGGGGGGTACAGGGGACCTTACGAGCAGTACTTC. The encoded protein is CASKGGYRGPYEQYF.

This clonotype was detected only a few times. The chain recombines TRBV10-3 with TRBJ2-6; 7 nucleotides agree with TRBD1. V was pared by 10 bases and J by 0 bases, with 6 bases of the junction left unmatched. Germline values: CDR1 ENHRY, CDR2 SYGVKD. This CDR3 is 15 amino acids long. CDR3 nucleotides: TGTGCCACCACAGGGGCCGACTCTGGGGCCAACGTCCTGACTTTC. Its translation is CATTGADSGANVLTF.

The CDR3 reads CASSPNRDSSIQYF. The CDR3 region has the DNA TGTGCCAGCTCCCCTAACCGGGACTCAAGTATTCAGTACTTC. The V call is TRBV18, the J call TRBJ2-7; a possible D gene is TRBD2 (6 bases). V was cut by 6 bases and J by 10 bases, with 22 bases left in between. This CDR3 has 14 amino acids. Germline values: CDR1 KGHSH, CDR2 LQKENI.

This clonotype was detected many times. The V and J genes are TRBV28 and TRBJ2-7; D is undetermined. V was trimmed by 3 bases and J by 5 bases, leaving 2 bases between them. Looked up from germline, CDR1 is MDHEN and CDR2 is SYDVKM. This CDR3 has 10 residues. The chain's CDR3 is CASSFNEQYF. The DNA for the CDR3 is TGTGCCAGCAGTTTTAACGAGCAGTACTTC. The full variable domain, completed using reference TRBV28 and TRBJ2-7, is DVKVTQSSRYLVKRTGEKVFLECVQDMDHENMFWYRQDPGLGLRLIYFSYDVKMKEKGDIPEGYSVSREKKERFSLILESASTNQTSMYLCASSFNEQYFGPGTRLTVT.

This clonotype has more than one count but fewer than ten. The V and J genes are TRBV7-2 and TRBJ2-3, with 9 bases that match TRBD2. Per the germline V gene, CDR1 is SGHTA and CDR2 is FQGNSA. The length of the CDR3 is 14 residues. V lost 8 bases and J lost 1; bases outside the gene matches: 4. CDR3 residues: CASVRTSGTDTQYF. DNA of the CDR3: TGTGCCAGCGTAAGGACTAGCGGCACAGATACGCAGTATTTT.

This clonotype was counted at least ten times. J is TRBJ1-1 and V is TRBV6-2 or TRBV6-3, with D possibly matching TRBD1 (6 bases). This CDR3 region has 16 residues. From germline, CDR1 is MNHEY and CDR2 SVGEGT. Trimming removed 0 bases from V and 2 bases from J, with 13 bases in between. The chain's CDR3 is CASSYSTTGRNTEAFF. The CDR3 region has the DNA TGTGCCAGCAGTTACTCGACTACAGGGCGAAACACTGAAGCTTTCTTT.

This clonotype was counted ten times or more. V usage is TRBV28 and J usage is TRBJ2-7; tentatively, D is TRBD1 (6 bases). The germline CDR1 and CDR2 sequences are MDHEN and SYDVKM. The CDR3 sequence is 14 residues long. With 5 bases removed from V and 1 base from J, the gap between germline ends came to 12 bases. The chain's CDR3 is CASSRTGFSYEQYF. In DNA form, the CDR3 reads TGTGCCAGCAGTAGAACAGGGTTTTCCTACGAGCAGTACTTC. Drawing the rest from reference TRBV28 and TRBJ2-7, the complete variable domain is DVKVTQSSRYLVKRTGEKVFLECVQDMDHENMFWYRQDPGLGLRLIYFSYDVKMKEKGDIPEGYSVSREKKERFSLILESASTNQTSMYLCASSRTGFSYEQYFGPGTRLTVT.

This clonotype was detected many times. The rearrangement joins TRBV5-1 to TRBJ1-1; possible D gene TRBD1, 5 bases. The CDR3 runs to 14 residues. CDR1 is SGHRS and CDR2 is YFSETQ in the germline V gene. V lost 0 bases and J lost 6, with 12 bases in between. The CDR3 is CASSLAGGWAEAFF. The CDR3 coding sequence is TGCGCCAGCAGCTTGGCGGGGGGATGGGCTGAAGCTTTCTTT.

This clonotype came up many times. This chain connects TRBV7-2 to TRBJ1-1; D not resolved. V was trimmed by 5 bases and J by 8 bases, leaving 15 bases between them. The CDR3 runs to 13 residues. Germline V lookup: CDR1 SGHTA, CDR2 FQGNSA. CDR3 DNA sequence: TGTGCCAGCAGCAGGCGGGGTTTGATGGAAGCTTTCTTT. Translating it yields CASSRRGLMEAFF.

This chain connects TRBV4-3 to TRBJ1-2; 10 bases fit TRBD1. The V gene end was trimmed by 1 base and the J gene end by 11 bases; junction bases not matched to a gene: 10. This CDR3 comprises 15 residues. The V gene's germline CDR1 is LGHNA and CDR2 YSLEER. This CDR3 reads CASSQGQGAFGGYTF. CDR3 sequence (DNA): TGCGCCAGCAGCCAAGGACAGGGGGCCTTCGGTGGTTACACCTTC.

This clonotype was counted many times. This sequence joins TRBV28 and TRBJ1-1; no clear D gene. Trimming took 5 bases from V and 5 from J, leaving 12 bases between them. There are 13 residues in the CDR3. Per the germline V gene, CDR1 is MDHEN and CDR2 is SYDVKM. CDR3 loop: CASSNVLGTEAFF. CDR3 coding DNA: TGTGCCAGCAGTAACGTATTGGGGACTGAAGCTTTCTTT.

This clonotype came up many times. The chain combines TRBV29-1 with TRBJ2-7, with a possible D match to TRBD2 (6 bases). CDR3 length: 15 residues. Germline assignment: CDR1 SQVTM and CDR2 ANQGSEA. The germline V and J ends were trimmed by 5 bases and 0 bases, with 17 bases remaining between them. The CDR3 coding sequence is TGCAGCGTTCGACTAGTAGGGCTGAGCTCCTACGAGCAGTACTTC. Translating it yields CSVRLVGLSSYEQYF.

The sample holds many counts of this clonotype. The chain couples TRBV28 to TRBJ2-7, with TRBD2 matching 12 bases. Losses at the gene ends were 1 base for V and 2 bases for J; bases not matched to a gene: 3. The CDR3 loop spans 16 amino acids. Germline V gives CDR1 MDHEN, CDR2 SYDVKM. CDR3 bases: TGTGCCAGCAGTTTATATCGACTAGCGGGGGCCTACGAGCAGTACTTC. It is translated as CASSLYRLAGAYEQYF.

There are many counts of this clonotype. The CDR3 sequence is CASNRQVNTEAFF. CDR3 coding DNA: TGTGCCAGCAACAGACAGGTAAACACTGAAGCTTTCTTT. The J gene is TRBJ1-1, the V gene TRBV12-3 or TRBV12-4, with TRBD1 as a possible D gene (6 bases). CDR3 length: 13 residues. With 7 bases removed from V and 2 bases from J, the gap between germline ends came to 11 bases.